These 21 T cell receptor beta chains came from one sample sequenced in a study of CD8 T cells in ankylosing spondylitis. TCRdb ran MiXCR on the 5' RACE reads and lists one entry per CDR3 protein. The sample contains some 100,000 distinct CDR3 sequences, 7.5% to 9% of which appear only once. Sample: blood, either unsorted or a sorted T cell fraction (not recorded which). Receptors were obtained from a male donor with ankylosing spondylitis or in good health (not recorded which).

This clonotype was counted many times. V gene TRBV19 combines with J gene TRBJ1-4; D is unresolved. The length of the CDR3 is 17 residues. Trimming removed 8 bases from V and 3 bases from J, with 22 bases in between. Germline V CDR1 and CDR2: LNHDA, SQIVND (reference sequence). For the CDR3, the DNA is TGTGCCAGTTGCGATGTTCTGGGAGGTGGAGCTAATGAAAAACTGTTTTTT. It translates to CASCDVLGGGANEKLFF.

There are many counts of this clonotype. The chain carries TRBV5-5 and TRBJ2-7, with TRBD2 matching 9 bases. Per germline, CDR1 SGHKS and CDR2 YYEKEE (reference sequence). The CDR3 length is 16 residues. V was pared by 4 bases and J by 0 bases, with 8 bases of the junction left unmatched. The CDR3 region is CASSPGLALSSYEQYF. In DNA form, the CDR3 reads TGTGCCAGCAGCCCAGGACTAGCGTTGAGCTCCTACGAGCAGTACTTC.

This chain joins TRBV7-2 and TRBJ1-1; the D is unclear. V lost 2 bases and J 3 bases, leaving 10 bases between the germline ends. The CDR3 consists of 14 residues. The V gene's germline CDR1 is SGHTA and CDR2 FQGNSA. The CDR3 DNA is TGTACCAGCAGCTTACAGCTCGGGGACACTGAAGCTTTCTTT. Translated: CTSSLQLGDTEAFF.

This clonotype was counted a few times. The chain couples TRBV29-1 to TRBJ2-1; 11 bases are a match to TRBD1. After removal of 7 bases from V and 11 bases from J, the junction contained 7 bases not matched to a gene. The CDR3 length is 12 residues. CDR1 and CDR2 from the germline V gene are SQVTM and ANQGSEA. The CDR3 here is CSARTGGYKQFF. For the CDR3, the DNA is TGCAGCGCCCGGACAGGGGGCTATAAGCAGTTCTTC.

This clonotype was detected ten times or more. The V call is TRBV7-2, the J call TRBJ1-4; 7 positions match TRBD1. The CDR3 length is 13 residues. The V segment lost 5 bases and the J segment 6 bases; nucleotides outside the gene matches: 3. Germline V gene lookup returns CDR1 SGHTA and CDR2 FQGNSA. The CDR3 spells CASSRGTDEKLFF. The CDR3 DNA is TGTGCCAGCAGCCGCGGGACAGATGAAAAACTGTTTTTT.

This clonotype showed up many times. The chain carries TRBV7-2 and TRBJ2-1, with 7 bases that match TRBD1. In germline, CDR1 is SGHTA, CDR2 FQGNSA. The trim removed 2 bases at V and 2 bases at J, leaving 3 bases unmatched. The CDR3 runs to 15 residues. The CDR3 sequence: CASSLIGGAYNEQFF. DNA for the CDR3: TGTGCCAGCAGCTTAATAGGGGGCGCCTACAATGAGCAGTTCTTC.

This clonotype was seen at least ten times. CDR3 DNA sequence: TGCAGTACCAGAGGCCGGCTAGCGGACCCAAGTGAGCAGTTCTTC. Amino acid sequence: CSTRGRLADPSEQFF. V usage is TRBV20-1 and J usage is TRBJ2-1, with TRBD2 identical over 7 bases. The germline V gene has CDR1 DFQATT and CDR2 SNEGSKA (reference sequence). The CDR3 spans 15 residues. J lost 9 bases, V lost 8 bases, and 19 bases had no gene match.

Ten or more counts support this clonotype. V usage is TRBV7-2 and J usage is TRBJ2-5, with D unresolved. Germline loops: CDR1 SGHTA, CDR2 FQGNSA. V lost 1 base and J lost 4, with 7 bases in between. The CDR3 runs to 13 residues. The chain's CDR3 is CASSLGVRETQYF. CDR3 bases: TGTGCCAGCAGCTTAGGCGTAAGAGAGACCCAGTACTTC.

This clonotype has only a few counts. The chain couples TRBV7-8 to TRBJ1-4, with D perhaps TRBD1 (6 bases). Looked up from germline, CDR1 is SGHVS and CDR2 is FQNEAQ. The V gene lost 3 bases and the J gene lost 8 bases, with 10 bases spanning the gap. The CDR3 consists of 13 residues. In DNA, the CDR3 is TGTGCCAGCAGCTTTGGTCAGGGGGAAAAACTGTTTTTT. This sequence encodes CASSFGQGEKLFF.

CDR3 nucleotides: TGTGCCAGCTCACCACAAGCGGGCTCCTACAATGAGCAGTTCTTC. Its translation is CASSPQAGSYNEQFF. The V call is TRBV18, the J call TRBJ2-1, with D possibly matching TRBD2 (6 bases). The length of the CDR3 is 15 residues. Germline V gene data show CDR1 as KGHSH and CDR2 as LQKENI. The V and J ends lost 1 base and 0 bases respectively, with 7 bases between them. The whole variable domain, remainder taken from reference TRBV18 and TRBJ2-1, is NAGVMQNPRHLVRRRGQEARLRCSPMKGHSHVYWYRQLPEEGLKFMVYLQKENIIDESGMPKERFSAEFPKEGPSILRIQQVVRGDSAAYFCASSPQAGSYNEQFFGPGTRLTVL.

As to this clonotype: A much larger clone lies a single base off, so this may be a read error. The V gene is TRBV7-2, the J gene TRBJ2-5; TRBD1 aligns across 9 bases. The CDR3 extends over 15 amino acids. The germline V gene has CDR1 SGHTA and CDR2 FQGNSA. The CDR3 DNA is TGTGCCGGCAGCTCCTCGAGGACAGGGGTGGAGACCCAGTACTTC. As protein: CAGSSSRTGVETQYF.

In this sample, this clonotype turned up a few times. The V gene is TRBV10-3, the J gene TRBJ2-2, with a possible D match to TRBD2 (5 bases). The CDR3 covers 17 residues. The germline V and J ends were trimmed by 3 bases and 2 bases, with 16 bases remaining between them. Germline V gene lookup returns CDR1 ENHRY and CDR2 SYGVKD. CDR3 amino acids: CAISDMSASKNTGELFF. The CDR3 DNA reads TGTGCCATCAGTGATATGAGTGCTAGCAAAAACACCGGGGAGCTGTTTTTT.

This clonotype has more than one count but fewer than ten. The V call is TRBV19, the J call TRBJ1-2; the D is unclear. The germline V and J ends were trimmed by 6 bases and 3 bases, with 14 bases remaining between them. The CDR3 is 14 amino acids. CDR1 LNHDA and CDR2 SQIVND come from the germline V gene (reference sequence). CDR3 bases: TGTGCCAGTAGGCCGGGCGCTGTTGACTATGGCTACACCTTC. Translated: CASRPGAVDYGYTF.

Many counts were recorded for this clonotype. Here the CDR3 DNA reads TGTGCCAGCACCCTAACTAGCGTTAGTCCCTACAATGAGCAGTTCTTC. Its translation is CASTLTSVSPYNEQFF. The chain recombines TRBV6-2 or TRBV6-3 with TRBJ2-1; 7 bases are a match to TRBD2. The V and J ends lost 7 bases and 2 bases, in that order; junction bases with no gene match: 11. CDR1 is MNHEY and CDR2 is SVGEGT in the germline V gene. The CDR3 is made up of 16 amino acids.

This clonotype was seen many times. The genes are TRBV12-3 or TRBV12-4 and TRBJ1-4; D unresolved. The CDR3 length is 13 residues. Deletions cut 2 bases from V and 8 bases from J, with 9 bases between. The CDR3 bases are TGTGCCAGCAGTTTAAGGGTTGGGGAAAAACTGTTTTTT. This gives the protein CASSLRVGEKLFF.

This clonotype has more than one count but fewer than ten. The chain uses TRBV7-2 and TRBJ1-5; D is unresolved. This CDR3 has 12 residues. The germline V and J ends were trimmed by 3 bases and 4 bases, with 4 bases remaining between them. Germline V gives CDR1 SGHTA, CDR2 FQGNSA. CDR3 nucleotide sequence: TGTGCCAGCAGCTTCCAAAATCAGCCCCAGCATTTT. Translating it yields CASSFQNQPQHF.

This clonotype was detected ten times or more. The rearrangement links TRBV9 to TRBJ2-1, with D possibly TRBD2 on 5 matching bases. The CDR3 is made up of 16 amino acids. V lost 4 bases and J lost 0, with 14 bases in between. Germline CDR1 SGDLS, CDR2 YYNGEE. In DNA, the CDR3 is TGTGCCAGCAGCCCAAACAGCGGCAGCTCCTACAATGAGCAGTTCTTC. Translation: CASSPNSGSSYNEQFF.

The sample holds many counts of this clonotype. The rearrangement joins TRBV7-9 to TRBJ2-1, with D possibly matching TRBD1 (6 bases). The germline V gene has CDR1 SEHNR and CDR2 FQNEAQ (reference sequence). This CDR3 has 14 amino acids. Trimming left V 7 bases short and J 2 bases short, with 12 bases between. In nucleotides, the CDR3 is TGTGCCAGCACCCGGACAGTTACCTACAATGAGCAGTTCTTC. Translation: CASTRTVTYNEQFF.

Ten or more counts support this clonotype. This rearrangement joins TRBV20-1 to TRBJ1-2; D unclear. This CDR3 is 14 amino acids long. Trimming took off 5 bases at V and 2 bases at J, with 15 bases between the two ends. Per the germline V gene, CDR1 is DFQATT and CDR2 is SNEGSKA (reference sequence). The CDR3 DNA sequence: TGCAGTGCTCCCCCCCGGGGTATGAACTATGGCTACACCTTC. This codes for CSAPPRGMNYGYTF.

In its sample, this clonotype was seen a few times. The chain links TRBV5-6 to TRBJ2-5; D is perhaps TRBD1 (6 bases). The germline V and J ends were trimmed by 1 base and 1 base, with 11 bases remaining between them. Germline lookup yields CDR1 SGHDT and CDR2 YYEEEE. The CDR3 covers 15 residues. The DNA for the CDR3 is TGTGCCAGCAGCTTGATCAGGGGACGCCAAGAGACCCAGTACTTC. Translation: CASSLIRGRQETQYF.

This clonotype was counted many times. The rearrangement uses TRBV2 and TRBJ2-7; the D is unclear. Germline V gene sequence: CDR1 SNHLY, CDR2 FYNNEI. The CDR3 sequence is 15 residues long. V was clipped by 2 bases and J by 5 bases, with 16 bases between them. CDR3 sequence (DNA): TGTGCCAGCAGTGAAATTGGCCCCACCCCACACGAGCAGTACTTC. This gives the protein CASSEIGPTPHEQYF.